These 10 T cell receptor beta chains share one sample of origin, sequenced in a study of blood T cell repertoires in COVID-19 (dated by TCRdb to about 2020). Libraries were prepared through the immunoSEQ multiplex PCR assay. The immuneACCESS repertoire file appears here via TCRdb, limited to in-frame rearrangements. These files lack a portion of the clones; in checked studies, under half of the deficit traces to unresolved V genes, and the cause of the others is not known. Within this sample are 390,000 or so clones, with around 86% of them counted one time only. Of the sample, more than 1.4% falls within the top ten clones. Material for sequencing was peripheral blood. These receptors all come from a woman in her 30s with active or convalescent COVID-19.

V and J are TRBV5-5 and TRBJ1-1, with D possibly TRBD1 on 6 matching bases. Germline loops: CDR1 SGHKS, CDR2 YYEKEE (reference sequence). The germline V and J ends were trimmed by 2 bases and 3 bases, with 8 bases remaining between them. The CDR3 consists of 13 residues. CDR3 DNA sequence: TGTGCCAGCAGCTTCAACAGGGACACTGAAGCTTTCTTT. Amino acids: CASSFNRDTEAFF.

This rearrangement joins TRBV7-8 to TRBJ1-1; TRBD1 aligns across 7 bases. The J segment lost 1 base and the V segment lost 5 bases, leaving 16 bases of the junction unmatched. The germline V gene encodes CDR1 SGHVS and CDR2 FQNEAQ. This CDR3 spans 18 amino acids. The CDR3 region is CASSPLLTGEVRNTEAFF. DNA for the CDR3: TGTGCCAGCAGCCCGTTACTTACAGGGGAAGTACGGAACACTGAAGCTTTCTTT.

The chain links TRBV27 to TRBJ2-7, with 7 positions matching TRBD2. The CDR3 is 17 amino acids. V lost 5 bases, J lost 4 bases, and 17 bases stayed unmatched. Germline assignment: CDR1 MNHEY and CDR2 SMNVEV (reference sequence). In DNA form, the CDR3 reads TGTGCCAGCAGTCCCACAGGTCCTCAGACTAGCTCGTACGAGCAGTACTTC. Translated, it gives CASSPTGPQTSSYEQYF.

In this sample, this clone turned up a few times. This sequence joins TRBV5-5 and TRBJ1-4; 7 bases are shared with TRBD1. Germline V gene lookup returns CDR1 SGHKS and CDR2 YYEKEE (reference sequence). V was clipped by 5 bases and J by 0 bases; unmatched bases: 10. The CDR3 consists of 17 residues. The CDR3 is CASRPTGSLATNEKLFF. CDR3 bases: TGTGCCAGCAGGCCGACAGGGTCCCTCGCAACTAATGAAAAACTGTTTTTT. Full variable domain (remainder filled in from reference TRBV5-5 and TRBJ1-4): DAGVTQSPTHLIKTRGQQVTLRCSPISGHKSVSWYQQVLGQGPQFIFQYYEKEERGRGNFPDRFSARQFPNYSSELNVNALLLGDSALYLCASRPTGSLATNEKLFFGSGTQLSVL.

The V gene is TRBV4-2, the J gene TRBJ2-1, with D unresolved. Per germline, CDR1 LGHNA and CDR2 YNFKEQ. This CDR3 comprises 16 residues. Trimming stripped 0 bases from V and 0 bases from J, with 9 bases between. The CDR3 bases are TGTGCCAGCAGCCAAGATGCGGCCATCTCCTACAATGAGCAGTTCTTC. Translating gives CASSQDAAISYNEQFF.

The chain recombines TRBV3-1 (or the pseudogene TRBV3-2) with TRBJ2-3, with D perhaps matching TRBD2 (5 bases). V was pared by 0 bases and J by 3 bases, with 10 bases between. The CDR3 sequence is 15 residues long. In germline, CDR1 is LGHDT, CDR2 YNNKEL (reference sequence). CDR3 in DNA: TGTGCCAGCAGCCAAGAAGGTAGAGGGACAGATACGCAGTATTTT. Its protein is CASSQEGRGTDTQYF.

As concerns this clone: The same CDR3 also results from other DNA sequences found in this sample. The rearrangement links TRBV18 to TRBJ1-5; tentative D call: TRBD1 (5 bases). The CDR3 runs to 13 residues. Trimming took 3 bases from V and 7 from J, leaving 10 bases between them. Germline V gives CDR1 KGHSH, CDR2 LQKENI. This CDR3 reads CASSPGGDQPQHF. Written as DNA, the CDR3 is TGTGCCAGCTCACCCGGAGGGGACCAGCCCCAGCATTTT.

CDR3 bases: TGTGCCAGCAGCCAATCTCAGGGGTTCGGCGAGCAGTACTTC. Its protein is CASSQSQGFGEQYF. The V call is TRBV3-1 (or the pseudogene TRBV3-2), the J call TRBJ2-7; maybe TRBD1 (6 bases). V was pared by 2 bases and J by 6 bases, with 14 bases between. Germline-derived CDR1 and CDR2 are LGHDT and YNNKEL (reference sequence). The CDR3 sequence is 14 residues long.

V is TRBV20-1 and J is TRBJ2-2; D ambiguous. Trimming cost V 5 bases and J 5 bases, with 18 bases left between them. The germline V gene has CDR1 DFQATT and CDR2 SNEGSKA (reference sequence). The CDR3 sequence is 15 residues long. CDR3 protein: CSARDPPRETGELFF. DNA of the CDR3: TGCAGTGCTCGTGACCCGCCCCGAGAGACCGGGGAGCTGTTTTTT.

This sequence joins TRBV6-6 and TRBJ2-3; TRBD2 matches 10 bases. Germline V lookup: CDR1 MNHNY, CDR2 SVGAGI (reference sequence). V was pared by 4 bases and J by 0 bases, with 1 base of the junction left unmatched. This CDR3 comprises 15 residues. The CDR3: CASSSTSGSTDTQYF. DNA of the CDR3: TGTGCCAGCAGTTCGACTAGCGGGAGCACAGATACGCAGTATTTT.